These 17 T cell receptor beta chains were all obtained from the same sample, sequenced in a study of circulating and synovial CD4+ cells in juvenile arthritis. The protocol was immunoSEQ multiplex PCR, while the TCRdb copy is restricted to in-frame clones and leaves out a portion. Of approximately 31,000 clones in the sample, about 95% were seen once. Sequencing used CD4+ T cells from blood. All receptors come from a human donor with juvenile idiopathic arthritis.

V is TRBV7-9 and J is TRBJ2-3; TRBD2 might be the D (5 bases). V was shortened by 3 bases and J by 4 bases, with 14 bases between the two germline ends. CDR3 length: 15 amino acids. Germline CDR1 reads SEHNR; CDR2 reads FQNEAQ (reference sequence). The CDR3 coding sequence is TGTGCCAGCAGCTTCTTGACCCTGAGGGCAGATACGCAGTATTTT. It specifies CASSFLTLRADTQYF.

V usage is TRBV27 and J usage is TRBJ2-4; D not resolved. This CDR3 has 14 residues. The V end was cut by 6 bases, the J end by 0 bases, with 9 bases between. Germline values: CDR1 MNHEY, CDR2 SMNVEV (reference sequence). The CDR3, as DNA: TGTGCCAGCAGGGAGATTCTAGCCAAAAACATTCAGTACTTC. Translation gives CASREILAKNIQYF.

The gene calls are TRBV7-8 and TRBJ2-7, with 7 bases matching TRBD1. The CDR3 is 17 residues long. V lost 1 base to trimming and J lost 0 bases; unmatched junction nucleotides: 9. The V gene's germline CDR1 is SGHVS and CDR2 FQNEAQ. The CDR3 here is CASSLGALDRSSYEQYF. CDR3 bases: TGTGCCAGCAGCTTAGGGGCCTTGGACAGGAGCTCCTACGAGCAGTACTTC.

The chain recombines TRBV4-3 with TRBJ2-1, with 7 bases lining up with TRBD2. This CDR3 region has 17 residues. V trimming: 1 base; J trimming: 0 bases; junction bases outside the gene matches: 6. The germline CDR1 and CDR2 sequences are LGHNA and YSLEER. The CDR3 DNA sequence: TGCGCCAGCAGCCAAGGACTAGCCTCGAGCTCCTACAATGAGCAGTTCTTC. Encoded protein: CASSQGLASSSYNEQFF.

Here the CDR3 reads CASSRASGTSYEQYF. CDR3 coding DNA: TGTGCCAGCAGTAGGGCTAGCGGGACCTCCTACGAGCAGTACTTC. The J gene is TRBJ2-7, the V gene TRBV28; the match to TRBD2 covers 9 bases. The CDR3 sequence is 15 residues long. Trimming removed 5 bases from V and 0 bases from J; junction bases left unmatched: 5. Germline CDR1 reads MDHEN; CDR2 reads SYDVKM.

The V gene is TRBV7-9, the J gene TRBJ1-1, with no clear D. The V gene lost 0 bases and the J gene lost 7 bases, with 9 bases spanning the gap. The germline V gene has CDR1 SEHNR and CDR2 FQNEAQ (reference sequence). There are 13 residues in the CDR3. CDR3 in DNA: TGTGCCAGCAGCTTAGCCTTGGGCGATGAAGCTTTCTTT. It is translated as CASSLALGDEAFF.

Only one count was recorded for this clone. The J gene is TRBJ2-2, the V gene TRBV28; 13 bases are a match to TRBD2. In germline, CDR1 is MDHEN, CDR2 SYDVKM. After removal of 6 bases from V and 2 bases from J, the junction contained 6 bases not matched to a gene. The CDR3 spans 17 residues. The CDR3 reads CASSPRGLAGNTGELFF. DNA of the CDR3: TGTGCCAGCAGCCCCCGGGGACTAGCGGGAAACACCGGGGAGCTGTTTTTT.

V gene TRBV6-1 combines with J gene TRBJ1-4; 8 nucleotides match TRBD1. Germline V gives CDR1 MNHNS, CDR2 SASEGT. The V segment lost 10 bases and the J segment 1 base; nucleotides outside the gene matches: 5. The CDR3 is made up of 14 amino acids. The CDR3, as DNA: TGTGCCACTGGACAGGGAGGAACTAATGAAAAACTGTTTTTT. This encodes CATGQGGTNEKLFF.

This rearrangement joins TRBV7-3 to TRBJ2-1; D possibly corresponds to TRBD2 (7 bases). This CDR3 comprises 15 residues. Germline V gene lookup returns CDR1 SGHTA and CDR2 FQGTGA. V gave up 5 bases and J gave up 6 bases, with 17 bases separating them. CDR3 in amino acids: CASSQVGGHTNEQFF. In nucleotides, the CDR3 is TGTGCCAGCAGCCAGGTCGGGGGGCATACCAATGAGCAGTTCTTC. Full variable domain (missing parts from reference TRBV7-3 and TRBJ2-1): GAGVSQTPSNKVTEKGKYVELRCDPISGHTALYWYRQSLGQGPEFLIYFQGTGAADDSGLPNDRFFAVRPEGSVSTLKIQRTERGDSAVYLCASSQVGGHTNEQFFGPGTRLTVL.

This rearrangement joins TRBV7-9 to TRBJ1-1; D is unresolved. The CDR3 runs 11 residues. Germline V gives CDR1 SEHNR, CDR2 FQNEAQ (reference sequence). Trimming removed 7 bases from V and 4 bases from J, with 7 bases in between. This chain's CDR3 is CASTRGTEAFF. The CDR3 nucleotides read TGTGCCAGCACCCGGGGCACTGAAGCTTTCTTT.

V gene TRBV29-1 combines with J gene TRBJ2-7; the D is unclear. V was cut by 2 bases and J by 3 bases, with 8 bases left in between. Germline V gene sequence: CDR1 SQVTM, CDR2 ANQGSEA. This CDR3 is built from 12 residues. The CDR3 DNA reads TGCAGCGTTGAAAATTCCATCTACGAGCAGTACTTC. This gives the protein CSVENSIYEQYF.

The rearrangement links TRBV5-1 to TRBJ1-3; 7 bases fit TRBD1. Germline CDR1 reads SGHRS; CDR2 reads YFSETQ. CDR3 size: 16 residues. With V trimmed by 0 bases and J by 1 base, 4 bases remained unmatched. In DNA form, the CDR3 reads TGCGCCAGCAGCTTGGATTCACAGGGGTCTGGAAACACCATATATTTT. Translation: CASSLDSQGSGNTIYF. The whole variable domain, filled in from reference TRBV5-1 and TRBJ1-3, reads KAGVTQTPRYLIKTRGQQVTLSCSPISGHRSVSWYQQTPGQGLQFLFEYFSETQRNKGNFPGRFSGRQFSNSRSEMNVSTLELGDSALYLCASSLDSQGSGNTIYFGEGSWLTVV.

The chain recombines TRBV2 with TRBJ1-1; 7 bases are a match to TRBD1. J lost 0 bases, V lost 6 bases, and 1 base had no gene match. Germline CDR1 and CDR2: SNHLY and FYNNEI. CDR3 length: 13 residues. The CDR3 here is CASRGQLNTEAFF. The CDR3 DNA sequence: TGTGCCAGCAGGGGACAGCTGAACACTGAAGCTTTCTTT.

This clone was detected once. The chain recombines TRBV30 with TRBJ1-5, with TRBD1 matching 7 bases. V was clipped by 2 bases and J by 1 base; unmatched bases: 5. Per the germline V gene, CDR1 is GTSNPN and CDR2 is SVGIG (reference sequence). The CDR3 is 15 residues long. The DNA of the CDR3 is TGTGCCTGGAGTCCCTACAGGGGAAGCAATCAGCCCCAGCATTTT. Its protein is CAWSPYRGSNQPQHF.

The rearrangement links TRBV9 to TRBJ2-1; 8 bases map to TRBD2. Germline V CDR1 and CDR2: SGDLS, YYNGEE. The junction had 6 bases not matched to a gene; V was cut back by 0 bases and J by 7 bases. The CDR3 contains 15 residues. The CDR3 region is CASSVAGGASNEQFF. The CDR3 nucleotides read TGTGCCAGCAGCGTAGCGGGGGGGGCCTCGAATGAGCAGTTCTTC.

The V call is TRBV30, the J call TRBJ2-2; possible D gene TRBD2, 7 bases. CDR3 length: 16 residues. The V gene lost 1 base and the J gene lost 5 bases, with 17 bases spanning the gap. The germline V gene has CDR1 GTSNPN and CDR2 SVGIG (reference sequence). Here the CDR3 DNA reads TGTGCCTGGAGTGCTCGGGCGGGGGCAAGTACCGGGGAGCTGTTTTTT. It codes for CAWSARAGASTGELFF.

V and J are TRBV5-4 and TRBJ2-7; TRBD1 might be the D (5 bases). The CDR3 covers 14 residues. V was trimmed by 2 bases and J by 2 bases, leaving 11 bases between them. The V gene's germline CDR1 is SGHNT and CDR2 YYREEE (reference sequence). CDR3 sequence reads: CASSFRVPPYEQYF. The CDR3 DNA reads TGTGCCAGCAGCTTCAGGGTCCCCCCCTACGAGCAGTACTTC. The full variable domain, in which reference TRBV5-4 and TRBJ2-7 provide the parts outside the CDR3, is ETGVTQSPTHLIKTRGQQVTLRCSSQSGHNTVSWYQQALGQGPQFIFQYYREEENGRGNFPPRFSGLQFPNYSSELNVNALELDDSALYLCASSFRVPPYEQYFGPGTRLTVT.